Sequencing of this T cell receptor beta chain was carried out in a study of PD-L1 blockade in urothelial cancer. Study summary: Individuals in the cohort had been given 0 to 3 earlier chemotherapy regimens.

Libraries were prepared by immunoSEQ multiplex PCR; TCRdb keeps only in-frame clonotypes and omits some of them. The table lists roughly 52,000 clones, more than 80% of them singletons, with 1% to 1.5% in the top ten. Stated time point: pretreatment peripheral blood. The material sequenced was PBMCs, taken around atezolizumab (anti-PD-L1) treatment. The sequence came from a man over 45 with urothelial cancer.

DNA of the CDR3: TGTGCCAGCAGTCCCATTAGCGGGAGTCACGAGACCCAGTACTTC. Encoded protein: CASSPISGSHETQYF. The chain links TRBV6-1 to TRBJ2-5; the match to TRBD2 covers 9 bases. The V segment lost 5 bases and the J segment 5 bases; nucleotides outside the gene matches: 9. In germline, CDR1 is MNHNS, CDR2 SASEGT. This CDR3 comprises 15 residues.